A single sample is the source of the 24 T cell receptor beta chains below, sequenced in a study of graft-versus-host responses after intestinal transplantation. These receptors have no known antigen. Produced via immunoSEQ multiplex PCR; TCRdb's table is partial and in-frame only. The data hold about 90,000 clones, with 85% to 95% observed a single time. The sequenced sample was unstimulated CD8+ T cells sorted from spleen or lymph node cells, obtained before intestinal transplant. Receptor source: a human donor who received an intestinal transplant.

The chain uses TRBV7-8 and TRBJ2-1, with a possible D match to TRBD2 (5 bases). Germline CDR1 SGHVS, CDR2 FQNEAQ. This CDR3 has 13 amino acids. With 5 bases removed from V and 5 bases from J, the gap between germline ends came to 10 bases. The CDR3 sequence is CASSDGVDNEQFF. DNA for the CDR3: TGTGCCAGCAGCGACGGGGTCGACAATGAGCAGTTCTTC.

The chain recombines TRBV7-9 with TRBJ2-5, with D possibly matching TRBD2 (5 bases). Trimming pared 6 bases from V and 0 bases from J, leaving 11 bases between. Germline V lookup: CDR1 SEHNR, CDR2 FQNEAQ (reference sequence). The length of the CDR3 is 14 residues. CDR3 residues: CASRRDGNQETQYF. CDR3 in DNA: TGTGCCAGCAGACGTGACGGGAACCAAGAGACCCAGTACTTC.

The rearrangement links TRBV5-1 to TRBJ2-5, with 7 positions matching TRBD1. The J call may be wrong; the DNA end is better matched by TRBJ2-7. Germline values: CDR1 SGHRS, CDR2 YFSETQ. The CDR3 spans 14 residues. This CDR3 is CASSFTGVVDEQYF. In nucleotides, the CDR3 is TGCGCCAGCAGCTTCACAGGGGTTGTCGACGAGCAGTACTTC.

The chain is built from TRBV7-7 and TRBJ2-2; D call uncertain. The CDR3 has 14 residues. Trimming stripped 0 bases from V and 1 base from J, with 3 bases between. Germline CDR1 SSHAT, CDR2 FNYEAQ (reference sequence). The CDR3 reads CASSLARNTGELFF. In DNA form, the CDR3 reads TGTGCCAGCAGCTTAGCCAGGAACACCGGGGAGCTGTTTTTT.

The chain links TRBV19 to TRBJ2-2; 10 bases agree with TRBD2. Per germline, CDR1 LNHDA and CDR2 SQIVND (reference sequence). Losses at the gene ends were 2 bases for V and 4 bases for J; bases not matched to a gene: 4. CDR3 size: 16 residues. The CDR3 sequence is CASSISLAGTTGELFF. CDR3 nucleotide sequence: TGTGCCAGTAGTATATCACTAGCGGGGACCACCGGGGAGCTGTTTTTT.

V and J are TRBV4-3 and TRBJ2-7, with a possible D match to TRBD1 (6 bases). The germline V gene encodes CDR1 LGHNA and CDR2 YSLEER. V lost 3 bases and J 4 bases, leaving 13 bases between the germline ends. The CDR3 runs 14 residues. In DNA form, the CDR3 reads TGCGCCAGCAGCCAGGGACATGGCGTATACGAGCAGTACTTC. Translation: CASSQGHGVYEQYF.

The J gene is TRBJ2-2, the V gene TRBV7-6; 7 nucleotides line up with TRBD2. Germline values: CDR1 SGHVS, CDR2 FNYEAQ. V lost 1 base and J lost 1; bases outside the gene matches: 0. The CDR3 is 15 amino acids. The CDR3 coding sequence is TGTGCCAGCAGCTTAGGCGGGGGGAACACCGGGGAGCTGTTTTTT. Encoded protein: CASSLGGGNTGELFF. The full variable domain, with the rest looked up from reference TRBV7-6 and TRBJ2-2, is GAGVSQSPRYKVTKRGQDVALRCDPISGHVSLYWYRQALGQGPEFLTYFNYEAQQDKSGLPNDRFSAERPEGSISTLTIQRTEQRDSAMYRCASSLGGGNTGELFFGEGSRLTVL.

This clone has only one observation. The rearrangement links TRBV30 to TRBJ1-6; the D gene is possibly TRBD1 (5 bases). The CDR3 sequence is 13 residues long. V was trimmed by 0 bases and J by 8 bases, leaving 8 bases between them. The germline V gene encodes CDR1 GTSNPN and CDR2 SVGIG (reference sequence). The CDR3 sequence: CAWSVGGDSPLHF. As DNA, the CDR3 is TGTGCCTGGAGTGTGGGGGGGGATTCACCCCTCCACTTT.

V usage is TRBV30 and J usage is TRBJ1-1, with no clear D. The CDR3 totals 13 residues. Germline V gives CDR1 GTSNPN, CDR2 SVGIG (reference sequence). V lost 4 bases and J 0 bases, leaving 9 bases between the germline ends. The CDR3, as DNA: TGTGCCTGGACCGACGGGTTGAACACTGAAGCTTTCTTT. It codes for CAWTDGLNTEAFF.

This chain connects TRBV7-2 to TRBJ1-2, with a possible D match to TRBD1 (5 bases). Germline loops: CDR1 SGHTA, CDR2 FQGNSA. The CDR3 runs 15 residues. V lost 5 bases and J lost 4, with 17 bases in between. The CDR3 bases are TGTGCCAGCAGCGAGGACGGGAGTGGGGGCTATGGCTACACCTTC. Translated, it gives CASSEDGSGGYGYTF.

This chain joins TRBV2 and TRBJ1-3; D is perhaps TRBD1 (5 bases). CDR1 SNHLY and CDR2 FYNNEI come from the germline V gene. The length of the CDR3 is 15 residues. V was trimmed by 7 bases and J by 0 bases, leaving 13 bases between them. The CDR3 region is CASIWGGPSGNTIYF. CDR3 DNA: TGTGCCAGCATTTGGGGGGGACCCTCTGGAAACACCATATATTTT.

The chain uses TRBV30 and TRBJ2-7; TRBD1 might be the D (6 bases). V was clipped by 0 bases and J by 6 bases, with 18 bases between them. The germline CDR1 and CDR2 sequences are GTSNPN and SVGIG (reference sequence). This CDR3 is built from 15 residues. The CDR3 DNA sequence: TGTGCCTGGAGTGTACTTCCCTTGGGGGCGGCCGAGCAGTACTTC. Amino acids: CAWSVLPLGAAEQYF.

About this clone: Different DNA sequences within this sample yield the same CDR3. V gene TRBV27 combines with J gene TRBJ2-7; 11 bases map to TRBD2. Trimming cost V 6 bases and J 3 bases; bases outside gene matches: 7. This CDR3 has 15 residues. Germline CDR1 and CDR2: MNHEY and SMNVEV (reference sequence). CDR3 bases: TGTGCCAGCAGCCCAGCCGGGACTAGCGGCTACGAGCAGTACTTC. This translates into CASSPAGTSGYEQYF.

The chain couples TRBV27 to TRBJ2-3; D is unclear. V was clipped by 4 bases and J by 7 bases, with 9 bases between them. The germline V gene has CDR1 MNHEY and CDR2 SMNVEV (reference sequence). The CDR3 is made up of 12 amino acids. The CDR3 reads CASSSIENTQYF. CDR3 DNA: TGTGCCAGCAGTTCGATCGAGAATACGCAGTATTTT.

The chain links TRBV6-4 to TRBJ2-1; D might be TRBD2 (6 bases). Germline lookup yields CDR1 MRHNA and CDR2 SNTAGT. The CDR3 runs 15 residues. Between the trimmed V and J ends, which lost 0 bases and 7 bases, there was a span of 13 bases. In DNA form, the CDR3 reads TGTGCCAGCAGTGACTCGTTGAATGGGGGGAATGAGCAGTTCTTC. Amino acid sequence: CASSDSLNGGNEQFF.

J is TRBJ1-2 and V is TRBV9; TRBD1 is a possible D gene (6 bases). Trimming took off 1 base at V and 4 bases at J, with 14 bases between the two ends. The CDR3 contains 15 residues. Germline V gives CDR1 SGDLS, CDR2 YYNGEE. The CDR3 DNA is TGTGCCAGCAGCGTATTTATCCAGGGGTCCTATGGCTACACCTTC. Protein sequence: CASSVFIQGSYGYTF.

V and J are TRBV5-1 and TRBJ2-1; TRBD2 matches 8 bases. The junction had 5 bases not matched to a gene; V was cut back by 7 bases and J by 2 bases. The germline V gene has CDR1 SGHRS and CDR2 YFSETQ. This CDR3 has 14 amino acids. The CDR3 loop reads CASESGGPYNEQFF. CDR3 nucleotides: TGCGCCAGCGAGAGCGGGGGACCCTACAATGAGCAGTTCTTC.

The chain is built from TRBV19 and TRBJ1-2; tentative D call: TRBD1 (6 bases). V shed 11 bases and J shed 7 bases, with 14 bases lying between them. The CDR3 runs to 11 residues. CDR1 LNHDA and CDR2 SQIVND come from the germline V gene (reference sequence). The DNA for the CDR3 is TGTGCCGGGGCAGGGGCTCGTGGCTACACCTTC. Translating gives CAGAGARGYTF.

This clone was observed a handful of times. The chain is built from TRBV4-1 and TRBJ1-6; no definite D call. The CDR3 has 12 residues. Per the germline V gene, CDR1 is MGHRA and CDR2 is YSYEKL. Trimming cost V 4 bases and J 14 bases, with 12 bases left between them. Written as DNA, the CDR3 is TGCGCCAGCAGCCGAACTAATCAAGCCCTCCACTTT. This sequence encodes CASSRTNQALHF.

This sequence joins TRBV29-1 and TRBJ2-4, with TRBD1 matching over 8 bases. This CDR3 contains 18 residues. With V trimmed by 5 bases and J by 0 bases, 15 bases remained unmatched. Germline assignment: CDR1 SQVTM and CDR2 ANQGSEA. The CDR3 DNA sequence: TGCAGCGTTTCGGGGTGGACGGACAGGGACTTAGCCAAAAACATTCAGTACTTC. Its translation is CSVSGWTDRDLAKNIQYF.

V usage is TRBV4-1 and J usage is TRBJ2-1, with D maybe TRBD2 (6 bases). Germline values: CDR1 MGHRA, CDR2 YSYEKL. V was cut by 1 base and J by 6 bases, with 10 bases left in between. This CDR3 spans 14 amino acids. CDR3 in DNA: TGCGCCAGCAGCCAAGGGAGGGAATCCAATGAGCAGTTCTTC. It encodes CASSQGRESNEQFF.

The rearrangement uses TRBV30 and TRBJ1-6, with D tentatively TRBD1 (6 bases). Germline V CDR1 and CDR2: GTSNPN, SVGIG (reference sequence). The CDR3 totals 15 residues. V was trimmed by 1 base and J by 8 bases, leaving 15 bases between them. In DNA form, the CDR3 reads TGTGCCTGGAGTGAAACAGGGTTTGGGGATTCACCCCTCCACTTT. It is translated as CAWSETGFGDSPLHF. The entire variable domain, with the rest obtained from reference TRBV30 and TRBJ1-6, is as follows: SQTIHQWPATLVQPVGSPLSLECTVEGTSNPNLYWYRQAAGRGLQLLFYSVGIGQISSEVPQNLSASRPQDRQFILSSKKLLLSDSGFYLCAWSETGFGDSPLHFGNGTRLTVT.

This clone was counted once. This sequence joins TRBV27 and TRBJ1-3, with D possibly matching TRBD1 (5 bases). Trimming left V 5 bases short and J 2 bases short, with 10 bases between. Germline V gene sequence: CDR1 MNHEY, CDR2 SMNVEV (reference sequence). The CDR3 loop spans 14 amino acids. The CDR3 bases are TGTGCCAGCAGTCCCGAAGGGGCTGGAAACACCATATATTTT. Translation: CASSPEGAGNTIYF.

The V and J genes are TRBV6-5 and TRBJ2-5, with TRBD1 as a possible D gene (6 bases). The CDR3 has 14 residues. Trimming removed 6 bases at V and 6 bases at J, with 17 bases between. The germline V gene has CDR1 MNHEY and CDR2 SVGAGI. The CDR3 is CASSHSLDRKTQYF. The CDR3 coding sequence is TGTGCCAGCAGCCACAGCCTAGACAGGAAGACCCAGTACTTC.